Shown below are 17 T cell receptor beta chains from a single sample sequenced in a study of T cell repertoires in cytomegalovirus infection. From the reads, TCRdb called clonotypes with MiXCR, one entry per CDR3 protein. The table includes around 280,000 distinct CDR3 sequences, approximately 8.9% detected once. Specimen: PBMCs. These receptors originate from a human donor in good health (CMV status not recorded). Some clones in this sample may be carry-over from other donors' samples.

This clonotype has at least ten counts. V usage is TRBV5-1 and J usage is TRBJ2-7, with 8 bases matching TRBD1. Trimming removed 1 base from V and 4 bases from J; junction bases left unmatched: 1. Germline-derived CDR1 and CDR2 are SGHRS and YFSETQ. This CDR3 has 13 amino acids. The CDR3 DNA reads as TGCGCCAGCAGCTTGACAGGGGGATACGAGCAGTACTTC. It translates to CASSLTGGYEQYF.

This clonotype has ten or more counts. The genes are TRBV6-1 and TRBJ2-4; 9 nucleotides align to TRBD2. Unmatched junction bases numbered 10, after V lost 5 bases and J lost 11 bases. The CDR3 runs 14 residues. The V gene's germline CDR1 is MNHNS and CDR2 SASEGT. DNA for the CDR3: TGTGCCAGCAGTCCCTACGCGGGGGGGGATGTTCAGTACTTC. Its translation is CASSPYAGGDVQYF.

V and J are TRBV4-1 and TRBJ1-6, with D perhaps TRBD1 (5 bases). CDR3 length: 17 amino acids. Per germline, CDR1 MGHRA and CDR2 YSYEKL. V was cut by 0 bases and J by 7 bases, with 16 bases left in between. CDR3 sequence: CASSQDRRDQRNSPLHF. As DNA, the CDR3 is TGCGCCAGCAGCCAAGATCGCAGGGACCAGAGAAATTCACCCCTCCACTTT.

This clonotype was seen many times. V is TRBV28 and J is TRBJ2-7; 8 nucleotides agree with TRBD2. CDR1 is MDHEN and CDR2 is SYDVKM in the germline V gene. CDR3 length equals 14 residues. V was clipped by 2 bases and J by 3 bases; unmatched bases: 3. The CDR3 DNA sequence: TGTGCCAGCAGTTTAATGCGGGGGGACTACGAGCAGTACGTC. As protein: CASSLMRGDYEQYV.

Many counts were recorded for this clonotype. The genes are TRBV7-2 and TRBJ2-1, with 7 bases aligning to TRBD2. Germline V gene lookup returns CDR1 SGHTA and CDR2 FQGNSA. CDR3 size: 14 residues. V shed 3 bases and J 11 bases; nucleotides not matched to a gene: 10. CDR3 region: CASSLGFETSQQFF. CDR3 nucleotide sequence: TGTGCCAGCAGCTTGGGTTTTGAGACTAGCCAGCAGTTCTTC.

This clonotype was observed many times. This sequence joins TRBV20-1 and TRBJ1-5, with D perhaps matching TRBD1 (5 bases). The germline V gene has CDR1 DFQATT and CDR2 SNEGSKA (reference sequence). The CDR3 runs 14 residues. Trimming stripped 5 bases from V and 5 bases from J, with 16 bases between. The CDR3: CSARSGLGDQPQHF. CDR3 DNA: TGCAGTGCTCGATCAGGGCTCGGAGATCAGCCCCAGCATTTT.

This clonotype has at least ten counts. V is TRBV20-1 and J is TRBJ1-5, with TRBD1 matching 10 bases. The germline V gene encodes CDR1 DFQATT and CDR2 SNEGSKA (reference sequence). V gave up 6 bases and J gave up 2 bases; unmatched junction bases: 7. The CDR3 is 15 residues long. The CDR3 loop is CSAGDRGIGNQPQHF. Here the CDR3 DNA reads TGCAGTGCCGGGGACAGGGGAATTGGCAATCAGCCCCAGCATTTT.

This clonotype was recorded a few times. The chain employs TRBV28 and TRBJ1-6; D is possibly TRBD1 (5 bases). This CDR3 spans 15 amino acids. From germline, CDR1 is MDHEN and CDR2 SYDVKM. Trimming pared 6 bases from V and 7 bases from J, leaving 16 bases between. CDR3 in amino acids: CASSYTGGPNSPLHF. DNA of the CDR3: TGTGCCAGCAGCTACACAGGAGGACCGAATTCACCCCTCCACTTT.

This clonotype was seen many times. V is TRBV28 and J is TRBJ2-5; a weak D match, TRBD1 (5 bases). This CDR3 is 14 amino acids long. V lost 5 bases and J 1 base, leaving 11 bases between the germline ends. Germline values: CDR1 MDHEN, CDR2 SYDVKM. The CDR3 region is CASSRYQGQETQYF. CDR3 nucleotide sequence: TGTGCCAGCAGTCGTTATCAGGGCCAAGAGACCCAGTACTTC.

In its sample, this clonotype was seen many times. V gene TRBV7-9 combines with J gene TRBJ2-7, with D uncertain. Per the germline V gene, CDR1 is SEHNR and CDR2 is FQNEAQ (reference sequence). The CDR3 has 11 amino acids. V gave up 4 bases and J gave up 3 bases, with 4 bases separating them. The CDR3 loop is CASSSRYEQYV. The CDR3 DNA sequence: TGTGCCAGCAGCTCCCGCTACGAGCAGTACGTC.

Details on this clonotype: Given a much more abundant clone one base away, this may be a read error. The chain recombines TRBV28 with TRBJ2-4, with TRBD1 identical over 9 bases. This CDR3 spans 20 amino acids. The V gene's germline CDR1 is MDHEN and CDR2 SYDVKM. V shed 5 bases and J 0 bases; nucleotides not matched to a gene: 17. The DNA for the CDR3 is TGTGCCAGCAGTCGCCCCTGGACAGGGGCTCTTCCCCTAGCCAAAAACATTCAGTACTTC. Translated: CASSRPWTGALPLAKNIQYF.

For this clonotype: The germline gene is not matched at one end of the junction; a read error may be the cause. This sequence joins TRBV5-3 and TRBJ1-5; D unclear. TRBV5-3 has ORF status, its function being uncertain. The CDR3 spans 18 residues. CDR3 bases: TGTGCCAGCAGCTTGAGGTCAAGGGATTCAGTAAGCAATCAGCCCCAGCATTTT. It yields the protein CASSLRSRDSVSNQPQHF.

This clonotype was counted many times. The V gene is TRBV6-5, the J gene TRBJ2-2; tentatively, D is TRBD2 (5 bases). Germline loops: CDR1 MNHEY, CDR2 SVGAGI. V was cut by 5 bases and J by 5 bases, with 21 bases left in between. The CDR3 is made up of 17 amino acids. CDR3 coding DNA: TGTGCCAGCAGTCAGAGAGGGTTTTTAGGTTATACCGGGGAGCTGTTTTTT. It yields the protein CASSQRGFLGYTGELFF.

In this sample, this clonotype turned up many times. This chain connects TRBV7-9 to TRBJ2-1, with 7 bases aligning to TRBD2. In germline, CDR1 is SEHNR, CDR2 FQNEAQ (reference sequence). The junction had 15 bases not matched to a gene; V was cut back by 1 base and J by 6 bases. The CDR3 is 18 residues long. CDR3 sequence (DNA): TGTGCCAGCAGCTTAGGTGGCCTGGGAGCGGGGTTCCCCAATGAGCAGTTCTTC. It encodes CASSLGGLGAGFPNEQFF.

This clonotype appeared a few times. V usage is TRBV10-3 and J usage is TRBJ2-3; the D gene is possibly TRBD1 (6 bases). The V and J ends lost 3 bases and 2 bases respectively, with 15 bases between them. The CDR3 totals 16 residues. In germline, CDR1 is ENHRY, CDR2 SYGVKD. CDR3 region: CAISDRRGPYTDTQYF. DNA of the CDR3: TGTGCCATCAGTGATCGCAGGGGCCCCTACACAGATACGCAGTATTTT.

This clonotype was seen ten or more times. CDR3 sequence: CASSSGGGTGELFF. The CDR3 DNA reads TGTGCCAGCAGCTCCGGAGGGGGCACCGGGGAGCTGTTTTTT. The V gene is TRBV5-6, the J gene TRBJ2-2, with D tentatively TRBD1 or TRBD2 (6 bases each). From germline, CDR1 is SGHDT and CDR2 YYEEEE. Trimming took 3 bases from V and 4 from J, leaving 10 bases between them. The CDR3 length is 14 residues.

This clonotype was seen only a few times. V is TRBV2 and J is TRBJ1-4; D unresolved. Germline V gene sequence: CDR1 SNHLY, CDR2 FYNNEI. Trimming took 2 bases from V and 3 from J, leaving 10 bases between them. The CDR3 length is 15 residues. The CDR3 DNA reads TGTGCCAGCAGTGAAATCCTGACGGCTAATGAAAAACTGTTTTTT. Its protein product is CASSEILTANEKLFF.